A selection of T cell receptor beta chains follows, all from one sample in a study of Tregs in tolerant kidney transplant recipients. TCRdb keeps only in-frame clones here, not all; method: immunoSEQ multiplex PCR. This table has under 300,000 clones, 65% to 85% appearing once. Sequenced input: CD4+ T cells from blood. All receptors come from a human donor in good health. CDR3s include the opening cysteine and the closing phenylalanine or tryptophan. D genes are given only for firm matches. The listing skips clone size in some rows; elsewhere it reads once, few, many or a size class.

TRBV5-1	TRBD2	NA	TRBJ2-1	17	CASSGPSGGLEYNEQFF	TGCGCCAGCAGCGGGCCTAGCGGGGGGCTGGAATACAATGAGCAGTTCTTC
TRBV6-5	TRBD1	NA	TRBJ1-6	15	CASRPPTGNNSPLHF	TGTGCCAGCAGGCCACCGACAGGGAATAATTCACCCCTCCACTTT
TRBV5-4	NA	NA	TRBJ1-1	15	CASSLQGTLNTEAFF	TGTGCCAGCAGCTTGCAGGGGACCCTGAACACTGAAGCTTTCTTT
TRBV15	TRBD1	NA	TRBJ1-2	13	CATWDSSYYGYTF	TGTGCCACTTGGGACAGTTCCTACTATGGCTACACCTTC
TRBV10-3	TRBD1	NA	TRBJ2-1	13	CAAGTGGWGEQFF	TGTGCGGCCGGGACAGGGGGCTGGGGTGAGCAGTTCTTC
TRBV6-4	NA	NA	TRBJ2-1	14	CASSKGLAYNEQFF	TGTGCCAGCAGTAAAGGACTGGCCTACAATGAGCAGTTCTTC
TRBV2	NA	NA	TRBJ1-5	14	CASTQGVSNQPQHF	TGTGCCAGCACCCAGGGCGTGAGCAATCAGCCCCAGCATTTT
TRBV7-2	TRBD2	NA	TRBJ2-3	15	CASSWEIGRGDTQYF	TGTGCCAGCAGCTGGGAGATCGGGAGGGGAGATACGCAGTATTTT
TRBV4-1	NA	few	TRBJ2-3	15	CASSQVAGTTDTQYF	TGCGCCAGCAGCCAAGTTGCGGGGACGACAGATACGCAGTATTTT
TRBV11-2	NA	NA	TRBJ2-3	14	CASSSPGGGGTQYF	TGTGCCAGCAGCTCCCCCGGGGGAGGTGGTACGCAGTATTTT
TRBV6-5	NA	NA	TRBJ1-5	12	CASGWRNQPQHF	TGTGCCAGCGGGTGGAGGAATCAGCCCCAGCATTTT
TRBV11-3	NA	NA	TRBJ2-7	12	CASSLRPYEQYF	TGTGCCAGCAGCTTACGTCCCTACGAGCAGTACTTC
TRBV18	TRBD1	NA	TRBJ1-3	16	CASSPSGTGSGNTIYF	TGTGCCAGCTCACCAAGTGGGACAGGCTCTGGAAACACCATATATTTT
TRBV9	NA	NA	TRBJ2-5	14	CASSVGGPQGTQYF	TGTGCCAGCAGCGTCGGGGGGCCGCAGGGGACCCAGTACTTC
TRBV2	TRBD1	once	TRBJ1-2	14	CASRNGTGVRGYTF	TGTGCCAGCCGAAACGGGACAGGGGTCAGGGGCTACACCTTC
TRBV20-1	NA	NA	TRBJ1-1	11	CSARDNTEAFF	TGCAGTGCTAGGGACAACACTGAAGCTTTCTTT
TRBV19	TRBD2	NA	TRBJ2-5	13	CASSRGGLETQYF	TGTGCCAGTAGTAGGGGAGGGTTAGAGACCCAGTACTTC